What follows is one T cell receptor beta chain and its context. The data originate from a study of blood T cell repertoires in COVID-19. With 7 bases removed from V and 1 base from J, the gap between germline ends came to 16 bases. Germline CDR1 reads SGHTA; CDR2 reads FQGNSA. The CDR3 length is 15 residues. Per the study methods: Using reference gene primer amplification, nucleated cell counts were estimated. Clones were sequenced by immunoSEQ multiplex PCR, and TCRdb holds only the in-frame ones, with some missing. The V and J calls and the clone size are those of that table, but D and trimming were determined from the DNA. The table has a few hundred thousand clones, just under 90% seen once.

This clonotype was obtained from a woman in her forties or fifties with COVID-19, enrolled during active disease. Material for sequencing was peripheral blood. The V gene is TRBV7-2, the J gene TRBJ2-5, with D possibly matching TRBD1 (5 bases). CDR3 residues: CASIRVTGFQETQYF. The CDR3 DNA reads TGTGCCAGCATCCGGGTCACAGGCTTCCAAGAGACCCAGTACTTC.